The 18 T cell receptor beta chains below all came from one sample that was sequenced in a study of PD-L1 blockade in urothelial cancer. Sequencing used immunoSEQ multiplex PCR; TCRdb keeps in-frame clones, though not all of them. The top ten hold 11% of the sample, which has more than 60,000 clones, 88% seen once. The time point here: peripheral blood 6 weeks after treatment start. The sequences come from PBMCs, collected around atezolizumab (anti-PD-L1) treatment. Receptor source: a man in his 60s with urothelial cancer.

The chain links TRBV29-1 to TRBJ1-1; a possible D gene is TRBD1 (5 bases). The V and J ends lost 4 bases and 3 bases respectively, with 15 bases between them. The CDR3 has 14 amino acids. Germline values: CDR1 SQVTM, CDR2 ANQGSEA. CDR3 DNA sequence: TGCAGCGTTGGAGTGACGGGGGGTTACACTGAAGCTTTCTTT. Protein: CSVGVTGGYTEAFF.

The chain couples TRBV9 to TRBJ1-6; the match to TRBD1 covers 9 bases. Germline V gene lookup returns CDR1 SGDLS and CDR2 YYNGEE. The CDR3 has 16 amino acids. V lost 3 bases and J lost 5; bases outside the gene matches: 6. In nucleotides, the CDR3 is TGTGCCAGCAGCGCCGAGGACAGGGGAGATAATTCACCCCTCCACTTT. Protein sequence: CASSAEDRGDNSPLHF.

V usage is TRBV4-2 and J usage is TRBJ2-7; 11 bases line up with TRBD1. Germline loops: CDR1 LGHNA, CDR2 YNFKEQ. This CDR3 has 15 amino acids. The J segment lost 4 bases and the V segment lost 4 bases, leaving 6 bases of the junction unmatched. This chain's CDR3 is CASSPGTGGTYEQYF. As DNA, the CDR3 is TGTGCCAGCAGCCCTGGGACAGGGGGAACTTACGAGCAGTACTTC.

The chain employs TRBV11-3 and TRBJ1-3; D uncertain. The ends were cut back, 1 base at V and 3 bases at J, with 4 bases in the middle. The length of the CDR3 is 13 residues. The germline V gene has CDR1 SGHNT and CDR2 YENEEA. CDR3 nucleotides: TGTGCCAGCAGCTTAGCCAGTGGAAACACCATATATTTT. Protein sequence: CASSLASGNTIYF.

V is TRBV6-1 and J is TRBJ1-5, with TRBD1 matching over 7 bases. CDR3 size: 16 residues. The trim removed 1 base at V and 2 bases at J, leaving 5 bases unmatched. Germline CDR1 MNHNS, CDR2 SASEGT. This CDR3 is CASSEEGGGGNQPQHF. Here the CDR3 DNA reads TGTGCCAGCAGTGAAGAAGGAGGGGGCGGCAATCAGCCCCAGCATTTT.

The chain has TRBV10-3 and TRBJ2-2, with 9 bases matching TRBD1. The CDR3 extends over 14 amino acids. Per germline, CDR1 ENHRY and CDR2 SYGVKD. V was clipped by 10 bases and J by 0 bases; unmatched bases: 3. In DNA form, the CDR3 reads TGTGCCACCACAGGGGGCACGAACACCGGGGAGCTGTTTTTT. Encoded protein: CATTGGTNTGELFF.

The chain uses TRBV6-5 and TRBJ2-7; possible D gene TRBD1, 6 bases. Germline assignment: CDR1 MNHEY and CDR2 SVGAGI. The CDR3 sequence is 14 residues long. V gave up 6 bases and J gave up 3 bases, with 15 bases separating them. DNA for the CDR3: TGTGCCAGCAGGAGAGCCGGACAGAGCTACGAGCAGTACTTC. Translated: CASRRAGQSYEQYF.

The V gene is TRBV7-2, the J gene TRBJ1-1; D not certain. Germline V gene lookup returns CDR1 SGHTA and CDR2 FQGNSA. The CDR3 runs 14 residues. V was clipped by 1 base and J by 6 bases, with 12 bases between them. CDR3 amino acids: CASSLERRSAEAFF. CDR3 nucleotides: TGTGCCAGCAGCTTAGAAAGGAGGTCGGCTGAAGCTTTCTTT.

The V call is TRBV29-1, the J call TRBJ2-1; 14 bases match TRBD2. CDR1 and CDR2 (germline): SQVTM, ANQGSEA. V lost 5 bases to trimming and J lost 8 bases; unmatched junction nucleotides: 8. This CDR3 has 15 residues. The CDR3: CSVHSGTSGRDEQFF. The DNA of the CDR3 is TGCAGCGTTCACTCCGGGACTAGCGGGAGAGATGAGCAGTTCTTC.

The V and J genes are TRBV12-5 and TRBJ1-6; D uncertain. V gave up 1 base and J gave up 10 bases, with 14 bases separating them. Germline CDR1 is LGHNT and CDR2 is FRNRAP. This CDR3 has 15 residues. This CDR3 reads CASGLDRPRGSPLHF. CDR3 coding DNA: TGTGCTAGTGGTTTGGATCGACCGCGCGGGTCACCCCTCCACTTT.

The genes are TRBV7-8 and TRBJ1-4, with unresolved D. This CDR3 contains 14 residues. Trimming removed 3 bases at V and 3 bases at J, with 8 bases between. Germline V gives CDR1 SGHVS, CDR2 FQNEAQ. The CDR3 region has the DNA TGTGCCAGCAGCTTGAGGTCGGCTAATGAAAAACTGTTTTTT. It codes for CASSLRSANEKLFF.

This clone was detected once. The chain combines TRBV19 with TRBJ1-6; D might be TRBD1 (6 bases). This CDR3 contains 15 residues. Germline-derived CDR1 and CDR2 are LNHDA and SQIVND (reference sequence). V was shortened by 0 bases and J by 7 bases, with 10 bases between the two germline ends. CDR3 protein: CASSIDDTGNSPLHF. CDR3 in DNA: TGTGCCAGTAGTATAGATGACACAGGGAATTCACCCCTCCACTTT.

The J gene is TRBJ2-2, the V gene TRBV27, with 13 bases aligning to TRBD2. The CDR3 totals 16 residues. Germline CDR1 MNHEY, CDR2 SMNVEV (reference sequence). After removal of 5 bases from V and 5 bases from J, the junction contained 5 bases not matched to a gene. This CDR3 is CASSPRLAGGTGELFF. The CDR3 nucleotides are TGTGCCAGCAGTCCCCGACTAGCGGGAGGTACCGGGGAGCTGTTTTTT.

This clone was recorded at least ten times. The rearrangement uses TRBV19 and TRBJ2-2; TRBD2 might be the D (7 bases). V was clipped by 10 bases and J by 2 bases, with 17 bases between them. The CDR3 totals 15 residues. Germline CDR1 and CDR2: LNHDA and SQIVND (reference sequence). Written as DNA, the CDR3 is TGTGCCACAAGGGGGGGGCAGAGAAACACCGGGGAGCTGTTTTTT. This encodes CATRGGQRNTGELFF.

The chain's CDR3 is CASIAVGLPIQYF. In DNA, the CDR3 is TGTGCCAGCATCGCGGTGGGACTACCAATTCAGTACTTC. The chain combines TRBV7-9 with TRBJ2-4; TRBD2 aligns across 7 bases. This CDR3 has 13 amino acids. The J segment lost 10 bases and the V segment lost 7 bases, leaving 10 bases of the junction unmatched. Germline CDR1 SEHNR, CDR2 FQNEAQ (reference sequence).

This clone turned up a few times. This chain links TRBV6-5 with TRBJ1-2; D is unclear. Germline CDR1 is MNHEY and CDR2 is SVGAGI. Trimming removed 8 bases from V and 2 bases from J, with 9 bases in between. CDR3 length: 12 amino acids. Here the CDR3 DNA reads TGTGCCAGCGCCCCCGGGAACTATGGCTACACCTTC. The encoded protein is CASAPGNYGYTF.

The chain couples TRBV5-1 to TRBJ2-5; 7 bases map to TRBD1. The V segment lost 0 bases and the J segment 4 bases; nucleotides outside the gene matches: 6. Germline CDR1 SGHRS, CDR2 YFSETQ. The CDR3 runs 15 residues. The CDR3 region is CASSLAEGARETQYF. The CDR3 nucleotides read TGCGCCAGCAGCTTGGCCGAGGGGGCGCGAGAGACCCAGTACTTC.

The rearrangement links TRBV7-3 to TRBJ2-1; the D gene is possibly TRBD2 (5 bases). The germline V gene has CDR1 SGHTA and CDR2 FQGTGA. The CDR3 is 14 amino acids. Trimming left V 5 bases short and J 2 bases short, with 10 bases between. CDR3 loop: CASSPGLTYNEQFF. The CDR3 DNA reads as TGTGCCAGCAGCCCAGGACTTACCTACAATGAGCAGTTCTTC.